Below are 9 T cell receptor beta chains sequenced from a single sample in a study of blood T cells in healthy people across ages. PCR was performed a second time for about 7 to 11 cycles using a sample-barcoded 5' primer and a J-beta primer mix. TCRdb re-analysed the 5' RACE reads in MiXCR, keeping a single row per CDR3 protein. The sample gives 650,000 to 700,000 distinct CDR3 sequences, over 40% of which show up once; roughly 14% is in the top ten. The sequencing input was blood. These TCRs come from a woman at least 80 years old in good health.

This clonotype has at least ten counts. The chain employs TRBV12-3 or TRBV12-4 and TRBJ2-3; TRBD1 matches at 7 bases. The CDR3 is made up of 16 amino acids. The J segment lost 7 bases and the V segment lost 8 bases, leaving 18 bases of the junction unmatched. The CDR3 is CASRFEGASLSHTQYF. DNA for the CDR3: TGTGCCAGCCGCTTCGAGGGGGCCTCCCTCTCTCATACGCAGTATTTT.

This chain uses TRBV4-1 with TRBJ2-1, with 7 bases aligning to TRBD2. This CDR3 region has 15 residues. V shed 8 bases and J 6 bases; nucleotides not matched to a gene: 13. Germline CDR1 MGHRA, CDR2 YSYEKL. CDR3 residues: CASRRGEAVFNEQFF. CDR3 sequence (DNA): TGCGCCAGCCGCCGGGGGGAGGCGGTATTCAATGAGCAGTTCTTC.

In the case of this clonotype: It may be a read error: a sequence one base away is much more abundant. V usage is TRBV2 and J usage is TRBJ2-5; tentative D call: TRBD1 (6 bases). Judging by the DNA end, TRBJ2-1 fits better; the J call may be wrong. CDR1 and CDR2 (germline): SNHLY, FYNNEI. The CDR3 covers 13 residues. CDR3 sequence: CASKGQYQETQFF. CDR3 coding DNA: TGTGCCAGCAAAGGACAGTACCAAGAGACCCAGTTCTTC.

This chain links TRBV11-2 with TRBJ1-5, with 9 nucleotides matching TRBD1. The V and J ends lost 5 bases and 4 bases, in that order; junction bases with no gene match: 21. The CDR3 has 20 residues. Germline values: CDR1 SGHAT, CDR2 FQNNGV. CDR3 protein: CASSARPGSPGTGINQPQHF. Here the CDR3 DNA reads TGTGCCAGCAGCGCCCGACCCGGTTCTCCCGGGACAGGGATAAATCAGCCCCAGCATTTT.

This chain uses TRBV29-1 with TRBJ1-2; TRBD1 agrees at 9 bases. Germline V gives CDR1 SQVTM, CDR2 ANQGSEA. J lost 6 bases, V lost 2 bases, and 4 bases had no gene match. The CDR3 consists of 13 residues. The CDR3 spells CSVETGGVNGYTF. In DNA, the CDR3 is TGCAGCGTTGAAACAGGGGGCGTGAATGGCTACACCTTC.

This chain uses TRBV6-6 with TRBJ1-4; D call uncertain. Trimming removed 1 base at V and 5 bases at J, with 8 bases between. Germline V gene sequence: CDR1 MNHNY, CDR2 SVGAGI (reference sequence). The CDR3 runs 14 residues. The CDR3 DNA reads TGTGCCAGCAGTTACTGGCGGGAGAATGAAAAACTGTTTTTT. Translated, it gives CASSYWRENEKLFF.

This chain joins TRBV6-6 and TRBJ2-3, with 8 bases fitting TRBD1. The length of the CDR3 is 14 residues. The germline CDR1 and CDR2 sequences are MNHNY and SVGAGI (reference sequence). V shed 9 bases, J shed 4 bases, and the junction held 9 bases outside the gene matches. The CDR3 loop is CASWDRTPPDTQYF. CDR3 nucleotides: TGTGCCAGTTGGGACAGGACTCCCCCAGATACGCAGTATTTT.

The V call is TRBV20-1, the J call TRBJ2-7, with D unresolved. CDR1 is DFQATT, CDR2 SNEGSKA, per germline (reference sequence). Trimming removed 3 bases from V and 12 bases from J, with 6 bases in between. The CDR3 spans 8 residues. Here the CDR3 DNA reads TGCAGTGCTAGTCTAAGGTACTTC. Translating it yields CSASLRYF.

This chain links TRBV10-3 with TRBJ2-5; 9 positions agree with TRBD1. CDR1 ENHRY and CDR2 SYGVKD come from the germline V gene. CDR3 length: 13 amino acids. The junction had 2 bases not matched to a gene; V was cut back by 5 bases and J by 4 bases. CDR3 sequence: CAISTGGGETQYF. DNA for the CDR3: TGTGCCATCAGTACAGGGGGCGGAGAGACCCAGTACTTC.